These 2 T cell receptor beta chains came from one sample sequenced in a study of cytomegalovirus exposure and HLA in healthy donors. It was with 60 Vbeta and 13 Jbeta primers that the PCR ran. TCRdb's copy holds only in-frame clones and misses some; the assay was immunoSEQ multiplex PCR. Here the sample spans 100,000 to 150,000 clones, approximately 82% being singletons. The source material was PBMCs. Receptors were obtained from a boy between 2 and 10 years old in good health and CMV-seronegative.

The chain combines TRBV10-3 with TRBJ1-1; 7 nucleotides align to TRBD1. J lost 1 base, V lost 10 bases, and 12 bases had no gene match. Looked up from germline, CDR1 is ENHRY and CDR2 is SYGVKD. CDR3 length equals 15 residues. The CDR3 is CATRQTGTANTEAFF. As DNA, the CDR3 is TGTGCCACTAGGCAGACAGGGACGGCGAACACTGAAGCTTTCTTT.

CDR3 bases: TGCAGTGCCAACAGGGAGACTGAAGCTTTCTTT. Its translation is CSANRETEAFF. The V call is TRBV20-1, the J call TRBJ1-1, with D tentatively TRBD1 (6 bases). The germline gives CDR1 DFQATT, CDR2 SNEGSKA (reference sequence). This CDR3 has 11 amino acids. V was trimmed by 6 bases and J by 5 bases, leaving 10 bases between them.